This TCR beta chain was obtained from a study of identical twins. This clonotype turned up a few times. A universal primer site arose from template switching, and cDNA bore unique molecular identifiers. TCRdb re-called the 5' RACE reads with MiXCR, one entry per CDR3 protein. The sample has about 690,000 distinct CDR3 sequences, 21% seen once. Separately, the same data were catalogued under a study of T cells expressing NK-cell markers. As that report states: In several donors, dominant clonotypes made up about 25-60.1% of CD3+CD56-NKG2C+ cells.

The sequence derives from a woman aged 18-29 years in good health. The specimen sequenced was PBMCs.

CDR3: CATEGLASTDTQYF. CDR3 sequence (DNA): TGTGCCACAGAGGGGCTAGCTAGCACAGATACGCAGTATTTT. The chain uses TRBV2 and TRBJ2-3; D is possibly TRBD1 or TRBD2 (5 bases each). Per the germline V gene, CDR1 is SNHLY and CDR2 is FYNNEI. Trimming pared 10 bases from V and 0 bases from J, leaving 14 bases between. The CDR3 sequence is 14 residues long.